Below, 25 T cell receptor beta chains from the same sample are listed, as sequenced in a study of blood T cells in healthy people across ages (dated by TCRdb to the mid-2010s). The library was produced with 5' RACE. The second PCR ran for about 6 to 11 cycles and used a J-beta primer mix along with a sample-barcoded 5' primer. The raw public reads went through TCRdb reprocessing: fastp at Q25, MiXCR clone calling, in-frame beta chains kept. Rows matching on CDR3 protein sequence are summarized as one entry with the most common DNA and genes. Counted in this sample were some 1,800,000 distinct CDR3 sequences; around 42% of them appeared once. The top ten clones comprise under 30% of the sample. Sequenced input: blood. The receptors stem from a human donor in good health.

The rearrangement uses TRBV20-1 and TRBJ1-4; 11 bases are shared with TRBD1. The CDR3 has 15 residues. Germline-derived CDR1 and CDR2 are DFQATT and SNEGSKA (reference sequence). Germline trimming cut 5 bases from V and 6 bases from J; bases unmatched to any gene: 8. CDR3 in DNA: TGCAGTGCTCTTTTAGGACAGGGGGCGCATGAAAAACTGTTTTTT. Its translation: CSALLGQGAHEKLFF.

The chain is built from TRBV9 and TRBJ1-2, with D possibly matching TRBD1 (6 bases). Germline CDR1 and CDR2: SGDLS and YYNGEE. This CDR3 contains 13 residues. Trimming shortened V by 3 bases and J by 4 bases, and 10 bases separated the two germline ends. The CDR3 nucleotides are TGTGCCAGCAGCGCGGACAGATCCTATGGCTACACCTTC. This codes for CASSADRSYGYTF. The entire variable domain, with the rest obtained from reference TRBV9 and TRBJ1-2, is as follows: DSGVTQTPKHLITATGQRVTLRCSPRSGDLSVYWYQQSLDQGLQFLIQYYNGEERAKGNILERFSAQQFPDLHSELNLSSLELGDSALYFCASSADRSYGYTFGSGTRLTVV.

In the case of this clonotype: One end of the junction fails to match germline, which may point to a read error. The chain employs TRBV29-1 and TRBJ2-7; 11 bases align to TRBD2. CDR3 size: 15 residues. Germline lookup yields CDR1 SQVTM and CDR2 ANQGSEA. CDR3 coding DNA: TGCAGCGCTGAAGCTAGACTAGCGGGAACGTACGAGCAGTACTTC. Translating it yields CSAEARLAGTYEQYF.

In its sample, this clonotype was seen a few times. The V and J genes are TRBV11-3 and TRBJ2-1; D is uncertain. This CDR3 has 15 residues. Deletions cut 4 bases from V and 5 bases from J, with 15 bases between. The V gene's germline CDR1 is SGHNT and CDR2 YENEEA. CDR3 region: CASSSGDGPHNEQFF. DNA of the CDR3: TGTGCCAGCAGCTCGGGCGATGGGCCCCACAATGAGCAGTTCTTC. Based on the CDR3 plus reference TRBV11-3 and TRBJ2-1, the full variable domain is EAGVVQSPRYKIIEKKQPVAFWCNPISGHNTLYWYLQNLGQGPELLIRYENEEAVDDSQLPKDRFSAERLKGVDSTLKIQPAELGDSAVYLCASSSGDGPHNEQFFGPGTRLTVL.

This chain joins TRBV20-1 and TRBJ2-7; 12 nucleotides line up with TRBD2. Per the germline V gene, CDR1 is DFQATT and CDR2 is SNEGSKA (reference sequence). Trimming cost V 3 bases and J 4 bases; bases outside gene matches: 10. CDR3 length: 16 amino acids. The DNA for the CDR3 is TGCAGTGCTAGTAAACTAGCGGGGGGAACGGGGTACGAGCAGTACTTC. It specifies CSASKLAGGTGYEQYF.

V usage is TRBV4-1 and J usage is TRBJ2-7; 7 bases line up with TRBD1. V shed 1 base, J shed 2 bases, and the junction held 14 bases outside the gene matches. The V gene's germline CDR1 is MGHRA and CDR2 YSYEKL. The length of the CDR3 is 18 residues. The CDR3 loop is CASSQGGGRGQITYEQYF. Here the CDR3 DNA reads TGCGCCAGCAGCCAAGGAGGGGGCCGGGGACAGATAACCTACGAGCAGTACTTC.

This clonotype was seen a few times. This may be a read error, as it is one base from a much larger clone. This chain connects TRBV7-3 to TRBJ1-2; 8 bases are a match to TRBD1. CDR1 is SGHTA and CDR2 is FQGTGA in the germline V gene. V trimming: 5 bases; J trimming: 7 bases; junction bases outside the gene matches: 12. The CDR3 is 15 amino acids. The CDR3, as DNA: TGTGCCAGCAGCCCCCATGGACAGGGTGATACTGGCTACACCTTC. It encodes CASSPHGQGDTGYTF.

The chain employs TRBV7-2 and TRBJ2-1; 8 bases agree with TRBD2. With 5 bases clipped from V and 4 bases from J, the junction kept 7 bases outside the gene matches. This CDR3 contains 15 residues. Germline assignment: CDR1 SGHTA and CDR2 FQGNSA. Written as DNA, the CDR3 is TGTGCCAGCAGCCGAAGCGGGGGAATTTACAATGAGCAGTTCTTC. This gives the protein CASSRSGGIYNEQFF.

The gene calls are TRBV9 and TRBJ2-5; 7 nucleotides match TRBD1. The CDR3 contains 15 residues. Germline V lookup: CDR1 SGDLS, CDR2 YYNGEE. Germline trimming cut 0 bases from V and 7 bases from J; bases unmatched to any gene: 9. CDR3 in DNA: TGTGCCAGCAGCGTAGGTGACAGGGTTATAGGGACCCAGTACTTC. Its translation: CASSVGDRVIGTQYF.

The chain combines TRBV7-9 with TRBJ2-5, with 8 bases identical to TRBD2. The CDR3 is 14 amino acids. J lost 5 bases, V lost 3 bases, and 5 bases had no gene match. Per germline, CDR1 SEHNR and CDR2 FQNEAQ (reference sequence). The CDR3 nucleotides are TGTGCCAGCAGCTTCATAGCGGGGCCGGAGACCCAGTACTTC. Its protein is CASSFIAGPETQYF.

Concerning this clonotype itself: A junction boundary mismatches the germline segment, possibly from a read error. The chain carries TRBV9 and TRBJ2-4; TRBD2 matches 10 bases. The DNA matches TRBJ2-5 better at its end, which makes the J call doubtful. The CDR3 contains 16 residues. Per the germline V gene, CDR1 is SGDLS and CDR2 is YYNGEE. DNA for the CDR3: TGTGTCAGCAGCGAGAGGACTAGCGGAGGACAAGAGACCCAGTACTTC. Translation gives CVSSERTSGGQETQYF.

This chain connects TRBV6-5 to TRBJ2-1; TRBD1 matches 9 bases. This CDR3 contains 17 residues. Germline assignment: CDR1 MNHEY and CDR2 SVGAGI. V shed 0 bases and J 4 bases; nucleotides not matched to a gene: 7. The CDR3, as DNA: TGTGCCAGCAGTTACTCGGCCCCGGGACAGGGATACAATGAGCAGTTCTTC. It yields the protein CASSYSAPGQGYNEQFF.

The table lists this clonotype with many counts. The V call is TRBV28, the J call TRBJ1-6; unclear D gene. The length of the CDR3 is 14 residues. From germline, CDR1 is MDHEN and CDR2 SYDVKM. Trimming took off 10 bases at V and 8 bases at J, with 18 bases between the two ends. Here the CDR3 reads CATRQVGPDSPLHF. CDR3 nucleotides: TGTGCCACCCGTCAGGTCGGTCCTGATTCACCCCTCCACTTT.

The CDR3 nucleotides read TGTGCCATCAGTGGGGTAGCGGGGGGCAACCAAGAGACCCAGTACTTC. This codes for CAISGVAGGNQETQYF. The V call is TRBV10-3, the J call TRBJ2-5; TRBD2 aligns across 10 bases. The V gene's germline CDR1 is ENHRY and CDR2 SYGVKD. The CDR3 runs to 16 residues. Trimming at V came to 4 bases and at J to 0 bases, leaving 5 bases not matched to a gene.

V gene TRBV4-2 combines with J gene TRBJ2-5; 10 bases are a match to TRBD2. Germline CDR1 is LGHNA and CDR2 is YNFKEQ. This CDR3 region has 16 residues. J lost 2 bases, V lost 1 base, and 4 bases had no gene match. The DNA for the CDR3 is TGTGCCAGCAGCCAAGTGAGAGCGGGGGGGCAAGAGACCCAGTACTTC. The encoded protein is CASSQVRAGGQETQYF.

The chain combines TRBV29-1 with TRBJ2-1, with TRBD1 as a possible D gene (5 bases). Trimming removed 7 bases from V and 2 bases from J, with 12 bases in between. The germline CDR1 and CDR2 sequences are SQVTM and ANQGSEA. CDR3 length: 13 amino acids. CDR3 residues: CSAARTPYNEQFF. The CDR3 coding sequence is TGCAGCGCCGCCCGGACACCCTACAATGAGCAGTTCTTC.

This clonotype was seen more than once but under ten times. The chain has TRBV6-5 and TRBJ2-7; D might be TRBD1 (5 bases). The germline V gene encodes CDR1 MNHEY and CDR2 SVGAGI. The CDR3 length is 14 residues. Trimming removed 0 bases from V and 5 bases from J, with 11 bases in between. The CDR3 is CASSYSQGNNEQYF. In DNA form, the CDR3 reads TGTGCCAGCAGTTACTCGCAGGGTAATAACGAGCAGTACTTC.

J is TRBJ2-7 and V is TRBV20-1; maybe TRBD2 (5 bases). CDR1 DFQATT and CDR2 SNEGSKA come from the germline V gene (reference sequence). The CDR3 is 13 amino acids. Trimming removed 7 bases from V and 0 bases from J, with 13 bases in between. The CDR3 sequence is CSGERFSSYEQYF. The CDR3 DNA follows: TGCAGTGGGGAGAGGTTTAGCTCCTACGAGCAGTACTTC.

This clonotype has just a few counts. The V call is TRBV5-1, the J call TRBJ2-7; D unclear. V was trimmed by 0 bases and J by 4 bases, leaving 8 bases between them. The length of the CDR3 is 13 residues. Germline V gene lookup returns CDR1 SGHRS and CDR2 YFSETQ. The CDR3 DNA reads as TGCGCCAGCAGCTTGGCCGACCTGTACGAGCAGTACTTC. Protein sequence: CASSLADLYEQYF.

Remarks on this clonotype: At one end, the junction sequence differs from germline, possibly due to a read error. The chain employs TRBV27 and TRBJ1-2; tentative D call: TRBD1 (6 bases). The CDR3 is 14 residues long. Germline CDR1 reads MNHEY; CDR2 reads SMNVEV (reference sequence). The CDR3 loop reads CASKYGGAGNGYTF. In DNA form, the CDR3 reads TGTGCTAGCAAGTACGGGGGGGCTGGGAATGGCTACACCTTC.

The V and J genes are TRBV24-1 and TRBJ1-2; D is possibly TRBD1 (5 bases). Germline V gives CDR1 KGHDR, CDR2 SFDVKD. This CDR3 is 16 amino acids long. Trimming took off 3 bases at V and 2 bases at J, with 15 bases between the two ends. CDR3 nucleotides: TGTGCCACCAGTGATGGGCTCCGGGGCAGAAACTATGGCTACACCTTC. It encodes CATSDGLRGRNYGYTF.

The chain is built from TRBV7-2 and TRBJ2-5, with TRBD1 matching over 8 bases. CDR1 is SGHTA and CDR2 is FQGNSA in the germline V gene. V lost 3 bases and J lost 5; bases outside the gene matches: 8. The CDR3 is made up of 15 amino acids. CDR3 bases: TGTGCCAGCAGCTTCAACAGGGGGGTTGAGGAGACCCAGTACTTC. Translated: CASSFNRGVEETQYF.

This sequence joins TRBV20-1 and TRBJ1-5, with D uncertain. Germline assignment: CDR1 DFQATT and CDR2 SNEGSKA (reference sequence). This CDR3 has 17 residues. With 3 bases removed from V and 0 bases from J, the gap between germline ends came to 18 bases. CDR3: CSARSFSQAYSNQPQHF. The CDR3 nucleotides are TGCAGTGCTAGGAGTTTTTCGCAGGCATATAGCAATCAGCCCCAGCATTTT.

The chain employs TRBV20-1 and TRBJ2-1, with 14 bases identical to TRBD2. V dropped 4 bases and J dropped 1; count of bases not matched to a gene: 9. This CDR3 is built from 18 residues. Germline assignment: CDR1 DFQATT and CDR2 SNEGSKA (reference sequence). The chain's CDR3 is CSAIRLAGGLISYNEQFF. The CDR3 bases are TGCAGTGCTATAAGACTAGCGGGGGGGCTAATATCCTACAATGAGCAGTTCTTC.

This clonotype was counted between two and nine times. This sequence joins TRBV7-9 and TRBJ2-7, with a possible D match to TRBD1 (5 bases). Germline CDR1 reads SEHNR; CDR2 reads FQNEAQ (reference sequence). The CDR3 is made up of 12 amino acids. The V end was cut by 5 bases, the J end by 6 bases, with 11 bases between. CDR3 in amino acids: CASSTNRGEQYF. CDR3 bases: TGTGCCAGCAGCACGAATAGGGGCGAGCAGTACTTC.